Below, 2 T cell receptor beta chains from the same sample are listed, as sequenced in a study of human T cells and chemical hapten exposure. TCRdb redid the calling of the RACE reads with MiXCR, one entry per CDR3 protein. Of 180,000 or so distinct CDR3 sequences in the sample, around 24% were seen once. Stated time point: patch test 1, 2 weeks after DPC sensitization. Treatment given: therapeutic diphenylcyclopropenone sensitization with weekly scalp DPC. The material sequenced was whole blood, taken in connection with sensitization to the hapten diphenylcyclopropenone (DPC). Every receptor here comes from a woman aged 45-59 years with alopecia areata. Some clones in this sample may be carry-over from other donors' samples.

This chain joins TRBV24-1 and TRBJ1-1, with D tentatively TRBD1 (5 bases). Trimming removed 8 bases at V and 6 bases at J, with 21 bases between. Germline V gene sequence: CDR1 KGHDR, CDR2 SFDVKD. The length of the CDR3 is 15 residues. This CDR3 is CATTNLRQGPAEAFF. The DNA for the CDR3 is TGTGCCACCACCAACCTGAGGCAGGGTCCCGCTGAAGCTTTCTTT.

This chain links TRBV29-1 with TRBJ1-1, with 8 bases fitting TRBD1. The CDR3 runs to 12 residues. Per germline, CDR1 SQVTM and CDR2 ANQGSEA. Unmatched junction bases numbered 2, after V lost 7 bases and J lost 1 base. CDR3 region: CSGGTGNTEAFF. The CDR3 DNA follows: TGCAGCGGAGGGACAGGGAACACTGAAGCTTTCTTT.